This T cell receptor (beta chain) was identified in a study of regulatory dendritic cells for organ transplantation. This clone has a single count. Produced via immunoSEQ multiplex PCR; TCRdb's table is partial and in-frame only. The table has more than 35,000 clones, about 89% seen once. FACS sorted CD4+ or CD8+ T cells into CD45RA+ naive and CD45RO+ memory. This receptor was obtained from a human donor in good health. Sequencing was done on a sample of naive CD8+ T cells from blood. As for subset: CD45RA+ naive T cells.

The CDR3 DNA is TGTGCCAGCAGCTTAGTGACTAGCGGGAAGGCCGAGCAGTACTTC. This codes for CASSLVTSGKAEQYF. The J gene is TRBJ2-7, the V gene TRBV13; 11 positions agree with TRBD2. The germline V gene has CDR1 PRHDT and CDR2 FYEKMQ (reference sequence). The CDR3 is 15 residues long. The V segment lost 1 base and the J segment 6 bases; nucleotides outside the gene matches: 5.